The subject of this entry is one T cell receptor (beta chain). Its antigen is not identified. The data were taken from a study of CD8+ T cells in alopecia areata. Germline V lookup: CDR1 LGHNA, CDR2 YNFKEQ. Trimming took off 0 bases at V and 10 bases at J, with 12 bases between the two ends. This CDR3 contains 13 residues. Treatment meaning: oral pan-JAK inhibitor, 5-10 mg twice daily. The study's findings and limits: Tofacitinib significantly brought down scalp clonality and expanded CD8+ clones among top 100.

Extraction and reverse transcription of RNA yielded cDNA as the sequencing template. Libraries were prepared by immunoSEQ multiplex PCR; TCRdb keeps only in-frame clonotypes and omits some of them. Found here are around 210,000 clones, over 60% of them singletons; the top ten hold around 4%. Sequencing was performed on CD4+ T cells sorted from blood, taken at week 4, from a patient treated with tofacitinib. The source is a human donor with alopecia areata. This sequence joins TRBV4-2 and TRBJ1-1, with a weak D call TRBD1 (5 bases). This chain's CDR3 is CASSQDRQGSAFF. CDR3 in DNA: TGTGCCAGCAGCCAAGACCGGCAGGGATCAGCTTTCTTT.